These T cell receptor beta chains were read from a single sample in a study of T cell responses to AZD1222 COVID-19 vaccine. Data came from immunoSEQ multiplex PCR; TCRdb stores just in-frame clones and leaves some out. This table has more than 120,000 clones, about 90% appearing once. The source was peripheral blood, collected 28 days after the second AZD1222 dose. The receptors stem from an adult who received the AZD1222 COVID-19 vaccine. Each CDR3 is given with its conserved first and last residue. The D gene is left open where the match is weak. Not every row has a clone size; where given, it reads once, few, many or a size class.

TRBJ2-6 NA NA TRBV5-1 TGCGCCAGCAGCTCGGGGTTCTCTGGGGCCAACGTCCTGACTTTC CASSSGFSGANVLTF
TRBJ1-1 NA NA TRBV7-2 TGTGCCAGCAGCCGCTACGGACAGCCGAACACTGAAGCTTTCTTT CASSRYGQPNTEAFF
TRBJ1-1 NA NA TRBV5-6 TGTGCCAGCAACCATGGCATGGCCGAAGCTTTCTTT CASNHGMAEAFF
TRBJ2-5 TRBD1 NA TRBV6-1 TGTGCCAGCAGTGAAGCGCTGGGGACAGGACAAGAGACCCAGTACTTC CASSEALGTGQETQYF
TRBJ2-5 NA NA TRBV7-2 TGTGCCAGCAGCTTAGAACAGGGAGAGACCCAGTACTTC CASSLEQGETQYF
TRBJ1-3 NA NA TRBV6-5 TGTGCCAGCAGCTTTCAGGGGTCTGGAAACACCATATATTTT CASSFQGSGNTIYF
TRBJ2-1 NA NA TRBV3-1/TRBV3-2 TGTGCCAGCAGCCCTCGGGGCTTGGGCTACGATGAGCAGTTCTTC CASSPRGLGYDEQFF
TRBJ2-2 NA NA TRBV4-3 TGCGCCAGCAGCCAAGATCGTGCGGGGACGGGATGGGACACCGGGGAGCTGTTTTTT CASSQDRAGTGWDTGELFF
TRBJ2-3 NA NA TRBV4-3 TGCGCCAGCAGCCAAGATCACCCGGGGCGGAAGCAGTATTTT CASSQDHPGRKQYF
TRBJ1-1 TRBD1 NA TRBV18 TGTGCCACCTCGACAGGGAGCGCTGAAGCTTTCTTT CATSTGSAEAFF
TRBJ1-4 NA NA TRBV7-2 TGTGCCAGCAGCTTAGGGGAGGTTCAGGGGTCAACTAATGAAAAACTGTTTTTT CASSLGEVQGSTNEKLFF
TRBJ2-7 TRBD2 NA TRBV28 TGTGCCAGCAGTCCCGGACTAGCGGGAGGTCTCGAGCAGTACTTC CASSPGLAGGLEQYF
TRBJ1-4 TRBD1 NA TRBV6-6 TGTGCCAGCAGTTACTCTGGACAGGGAGAGGAAAAACTGTTTTTT CASSYSGQGEEKLFF
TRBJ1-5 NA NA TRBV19 TGTGCCAGTAGTATAGCCCTGTTAGGGAATCAGCCCCAGCATTTT CASSIALLGNQPQHF
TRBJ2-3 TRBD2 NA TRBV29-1 TGCAGCGTTGGGCTAGCGGGGGGGAGCACAGATACGCAGTATTTT CSVGLAGGSTDTQYF
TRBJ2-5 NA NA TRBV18 TGTGCCAGCTCACCAAGCCACCAAGAGACCCAGTACTTC CASSPSHQETQYF
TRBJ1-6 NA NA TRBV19 TGTGCCAGTAGGACGTGGGGGAATAATTCACCCCTCCACTTT CASRTWGNNSPLHF
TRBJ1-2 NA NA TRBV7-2 TGTGCCAGCAGCTTATCTAGAACTAACTATGGCTACACCTTC CASSLSRTNYGYTF
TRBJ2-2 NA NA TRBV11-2 TGTGCCAGCAGCTTATGGGCCTGGTGGGCCGAGAACACCGGGGAGCTGTTTTTT CASSLWAWWAENTGELFF
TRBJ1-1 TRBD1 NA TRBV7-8 TGTGCCAGCAGCGTCTACAGGGGGCGGAACACTGAAGCTTTCTTT CASSVYRGRNTEAFF
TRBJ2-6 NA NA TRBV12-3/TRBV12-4 TGTGCCAGCAGTTTAAGGAGGGTCCTGACTTTC CASSLRRVLTF
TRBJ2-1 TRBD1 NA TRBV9 TGTGCCAGCAGCGTCCGGGACAGCCCTTACAATGAGCAGTTCTTC CASSVRDSPYNEQFF
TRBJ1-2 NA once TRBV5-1 TGCGCCAGCAGCTTGAAATCTATTGAGGGGCATGGCTACACCTTC CASSLKSIEGHGYTF
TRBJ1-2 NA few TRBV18 TGTGCCAGCTCACCACCGACATTAGCCTTCGGGGACTATGGCTACACCTTC CASSPPTLAFGDYGYTF
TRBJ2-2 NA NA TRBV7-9 TGTGCCAGCAGCTCGACTTTGAGGACCGGGGAGCTGTTTTTT CASSSTLRTGELFF
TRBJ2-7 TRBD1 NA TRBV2 TGTGCCACCAAAGTCTGGACAGGGGGGAAAACCCACGAGCAGTACTTC CATKVWTGGKTHEQYF
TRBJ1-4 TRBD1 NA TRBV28 TGTGCCAGCAGTTTGACAGGGGGCAGTGAAAAACTGTTTTTT CASSLTGGSEKLFF
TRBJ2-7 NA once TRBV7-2 TGTGCCAGCAGCTTAGCGGTTGAGCAGTACTTC CASSLAVEQYF
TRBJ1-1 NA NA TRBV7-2 TGTGCCAGCAGCTCCACCACTACACTCACTGAAGCTTTCTTT CASSSTTTLTEAFF
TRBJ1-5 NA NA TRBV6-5 TGTGCCAGCAGTCCCAGGGATCGTCAGCCCCAGCATTTT CASSPRDRQPQHF
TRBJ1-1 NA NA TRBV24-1 TGTGCCACCAGTGACCCCTTGGGAGGGGGGGGAGGAAACACTGAAGCTTTCTTT CATSDPLGGGGGNTEAFF
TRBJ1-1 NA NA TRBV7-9 TGTGCCAGCAGCTTAGTCAGGGCTAACACTGAAGCTTTCTTT CASSLVRANTEAFF
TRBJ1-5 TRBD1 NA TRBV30 TGTGCCTGGGCTAAGACAGGGATCCAGCCCCAGCATTTT CAWAKTGIQPQHF
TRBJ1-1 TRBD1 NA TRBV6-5 TGTGCCAGCAGTTTCCCGGGACAGGGGGCGGCTGAAGCTTTCTTT CASSFPGQGAAEAFF
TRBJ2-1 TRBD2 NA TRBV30 TGTGCCTGGAGTGCGGCTAGCGGGATTAGCGAGTTCTTC CAWSAASGISEFF
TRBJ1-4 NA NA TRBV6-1 TGTGCCAGCAGTGAACGGGGTGAAAAACTGTTTTTT CASSERGEKLFF
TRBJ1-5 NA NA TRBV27 TGTGCCAGCAGTGCCTCCCGAGTACAGGAAAATCAGCCCCAGCATTTT CASSASRVQENQPQHF
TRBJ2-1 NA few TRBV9 TGTGCCAGCAGCGCCGCTCTAGGCAATGAGCAGTTCTTC CASSAALGNEQFF
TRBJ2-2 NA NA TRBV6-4 TGTGCCAGCAGTGAGGAGTACACCGGGGAGCTGTTTTTT CASSEEYTGELFF
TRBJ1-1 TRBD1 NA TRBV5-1 TGCGCCAGCAGCGGACAGGGAGGTTACACTGAAGCTTTCTTT CASSGQGGYTEAFF
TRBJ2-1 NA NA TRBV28 TGTGCCAGCAGTTTGATGGAAACGGGGGGCGGGTATGAGCAGTTCTTC CASSLMETGGGYEQFF
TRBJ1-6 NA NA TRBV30 TGTGCCTGGAGAGGGGGGGGGAGAGGATCACCCCTCCACTTT CAWRGGGRGSPLHF
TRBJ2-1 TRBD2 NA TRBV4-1 TGCGCCAGCAGCCCTCGGAGACTAGCGGGGGGGACCTACAATGAGCAGTTCTTC CASSPRRLAGGTYNEQFF
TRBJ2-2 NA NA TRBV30 TGTGCCTGGAGTGTAGTCAGGGCGAACACCGGGGAGCTGTTTTTT CAWSVVRANTGELFF